Following are 7 T cell receptor beta chains from one sample sequenced in a study of cytomegalovirus exposure and HLA in healthy donors. Researchers ran the PCR with 60 Vbeta and 13 Jbeta primers. Measured with immunoSEQ multiplex PCR; TCRdb has only the in-frame clones, and not every one. Here the sample spans about 200,000 clones, approximately 70% being singletons. Source material: PBMCs. Receptors were obtained from a woman aged 30 to 39 in good health and CMV-seronegative.

V is TRBV11-2 and J is TRBJ2-1, with D maybe TRBD1 (5 bases). Germline V gene sequence: CDR1 SGHAT, CDR2 FQNNGV. Trimming stripped 4 bases from V and 1 base from J, with 8 bases between. The length of the CDR3 is 14 residues. The DNA of the CDR3 is TGTGCCAGCAGCTATACAGGATCCTACAATGAGCAGTTCTTC. Its translation: CASSYTGSYNEQFF.

The V and J genes are TRBV23-1 and TRBJ1-4, with a possible D match to TRBD1 (6 bases). TRBV23-1 is an ORF for which the function is uncertain. V lost 6 bases to trimming and J lost 8 bases, with 19 bases between them. The CDR3 is 15 amino acids. The CDR3 nucleotides are TGCGCCAGCAGAGCTGGGAGGGGGGTAGGGGAAAAACTGTTTTTT. Its protein is CASRAGRGVGEKLFF.

The chain couples TRBV2 to TRBJ2-7, with a tentative D call TRBD1 (6 bases). The V and J ends lost 7 bases and 1 base respectively, with 14 bases between them. The CDR3 contains 14 residues. Per the germline V gene, CDR1 is SNHLY and CDR2 is FYNNEI. The CDR3 DNA reads as TGTGCCAGCACTAAACAGGGATCATCCTACGAGCAGTACTTC. Its translation is CASTKQGSSYEQYF.

The CDR3 protein is CASMGGSSGAYEQYF. In DNA, the CDR3 is TGTGCCAGCATGGGGGGGAGTAGCGGGGCCTACGAGCAGTACTTC. This chain joins TRBV2 and TRBJ2-7, with TRBD2 matching over 8 bases. The length of the CDR3 is 15 residues. Trimming took 7 bases from V and 2 from J; bases not matched to a gene: 10. Germline-derived CDR1 and CDR2 are SNHLY and FYNNEI.

CDR3 nucleotide sequence: TGCGCCAGCAGCCCCCTAGCGGGAGTAGAGACCCAGTACTTC. Protein product: CASSPLAGVETQYF. The chain is built from TRBV4-1 and TRBJ2-5, with TRBD2 matching 10 bases. This CDR3 has 14 residues. The V and J ends lost 4 bases and 4 bases, in that order; junction bases with no gene match: 3. Germline V CDR1 and CDR2: MGHRA, YSYEKL.

This clone was observed a handful of times. Other DNA sequences from this sample encode an identical CDR3 as well. The chain carries TRBV18 and TRBJ1-5; D is possibly TRBD1 (6 bases). This CDR3 spans 13 amino acids. V was pared by 5 bases and J by 3 bases, with 8 bases between. Germline CDR1 is KGHSH and CDR2 is LQKENI. CDR3 sequence reads: CASSRQDNQPQHF. In nucleotides, the CDR3 is TGTGCCAGCTCAAGACAGGACAATCAGCCCCAGCATTTT.

This clone showed up just a few times. This rearrangement joins TRBV18 to TRBJ2-7; 8 nucleotides agree with TRBD1. The V gene's germline CDR1 is KGHSH and CDR2 LQKENI. CDR3 size: 15 residues. Trimming removed 3 bases from V and 2 bases from J; junction bases left unmatched: 6. This CDR3 is CASSPGLGQAYEQYF. The DNA for the CDR3 is TGTGCCAGCTCACCGGGTTTGGGACAGGCCTACGAGCAGTACTTC.